What follows are 22 T cell receptor beta chains derived from one specimen sequenced in a study of blood T cell repertoires in COVID-19. Libraries were prepared by immunoSEQ multiplex PCR; TCRdb keeps only in-frame clonotypes and omits some of them. The sample records about 75,000 clones, about nine tenths being singletons. Sequencing was done on a sample of peripheral blood. These receptors all come from a human donor in a cohort sampled during active COVID-19.

The genes are TRBV14 and TRBJ2-1; TRBD1 might be the D (5 bases). CDR1 and CDR2 (germline): SGHDN, FVKESK. The CDR3 is 15 residues long. Trimming pared 4 bases from V and 2 bases from J, leaving 12 bases between. In nucleotides, the CDR3 is TGTGCCAGCAGCCGGGGCTACCACCCCTACAATGAGCAGTTCTTC. The encoded protein is CASSRGYHPYNEQFF.

This sequence joins TRBV28 and TRBJ1-2, with D hard to call. V lost 4 bases and J lost 7, with 13 bases in between. The germline CDR1 and CDR2 sequences are MDHEN and SYDVKM. This CDR3 spans 13 amino acids. CDR3 sequence (DNA): TGTGCCAGCAGTTCCGGGATCCTAGGTGGCTACACCTTC. As protein: CASSSGILGGYTF.

This chain joins TRBV6-2 or TRBV6-3 and TRBJ1-2; D is ambiguous. CDR3 size: 16 residues. The ends were cut back, 1 base at V and 8 bases at J, with 20 bases in the middle. The germline gives CDR1 MNHEY, CDR2 SVGEGT. This CDR3 is CASSYLSPRSAVGYTF. CDR3 nucleotides: TGTGCCAGCAGTTACTTGTCTCCACGGTCGGCGGTCGGCTACACCTTC.

This clone showed up just once. The chain recombines TRBV2 with TRBJ2-5; 7 positions match TRBD2. CDR3 length: 14 amino acids. V dropped 1 base and J dropped 3; count of bases not matched to a gene: 2. Germline V CDR1 and CDR2: SNHLY, FYNNEI. The CDR3 DNA reads TGTGCCAGCAGTGAAGAGCGGGGAGAAGAGACCCAGTACTTC. It translates to CASSEERGEETQYF.

The genes are TRBV12-5 and TRBJ1-2; D might be TRBD1 (5 bases). V lost 1 base and J 1 base, leaving 10 bases between the germline ends. Germline V CDR1 and CDR2: LGHNT, FRNRAP. The CDR3 has 15 residues. The CDR3 protein is CASGLGQPSNYGYTF. The CDR3 DNA is TGTGCTAGTGGTTTGGGACAGCCGAGTAACTATGGCTACACCTTC. The full variable domain, with the rest looked up from reference TRBV12-5 and TRBJ1-2, is DARVTQTPRHKVTEMGQEVTMRCQPILGHNTVFWYRQTMMQGLELLAYFRNRAPLDDSGMPKDRFSAEMPDATLATLKIQPSEPRDSAVYFCASGLGQPSNYGYTFGSGTRLTVV.

This clone turned up a few times. This chain joins TRBV6-5 and TRBJ1-4; maybe TRBD1 (5 bases). CDR1 is MNHEY, CDR2 SVGAGI, per germline. The CDR3 is 14 residues long. The ends were cut back, 5 bases at V and 0 bases at J, with 7 bases in the middle. CDR3 sequence reads: CASSRTPTNEKLFF. The CDR3 DNA reads as TGTGCCAGCAGTCGGACACCAACTAATGAAAAACTGTTTTTT.

The gene calls are TRBV4-2 and TRBJ2-7; a weak D match, TRBD2 (7 bases). This CDR3 has 16 amino acids. The V end was cut by 2 bases, the J end by 5 bases, with 19 bases between. Germline assignment: CDR1 LGHNA and CDR2 YNFKEQ. Written as DNA, the CDR3 is TGTGCCAGCAGCCAAATTGGGAGGGGGGAACACCACGAGCAGTACTTC. The encoded protein is CASSQIGRGEHHEQYF.

This chain links TRBV21-1 with TRBJ1-1; the table's D call, TRBD1, has no DNA check behind it. TRBV21-1 is marked as a pseudogene. There are 14 residues in the CDR3. The CDR3 nucleotides are TGTGCCAGCAGCAGACAGATTCCAGTATATGAAGCTTTCTTT. Its protein is CASSRQIPVYEAFF.

This clone was observed a single time. The chain links TRBV7-9 to TRBJ2-7; TRBD1 is a possible D gene (5 bases). Trimming stripped 1 base from V and 1 base from J, with 8 bases between. The CDR3 is 14 amino acids. Germline CDR1 reads SEHNR; CDR2 reads FQNEAQ (reference sequence). CDR3 residues: CASSLVTESYEQYF. CDR3 in DNA: TGTGCCAGCAGCTTAGTGACAGAATCCTACGAGCAGTACTTC.

CDR3 sequence (DNA): TGTGCCAGCTCACCAGACGCGGGAGCTGACAATGAGCAGTTCTTC. It encodes CASSPDAGADNEQFF. The gene calls are TRBV18 and TRBJ2-1; 7 nucleotides agree with TRBD2. The CDR3 is 15 residues long. Germline lookup yields CDR1 KGHSH and CDR2 LQKENI. V lost 2 bases and J lost 5; bases outside the gene matches: 6.

This sequence joins TRBV28 and TRBJ2-3; D is undetermined. Germline CDR1 and CDR2: MDHEN and SYDVKM. CDR3 length: 12 amino acids. Trimming shortened V by 4 bases and J by 4 bases, and 6 bases separated the two germline ends. CDR3 amino acids: CASSSTADTQYF. The CDR3 DNA sequence: TGTGCCAGCAGTTCCACAGCAGATACGCAGTATTTT.

In DNA, the CDR3 is TGTGCCAGCAGTTACGATCGGACTCTAATAGGTCAGCCCCAGCATTTT. Protein: CASSYDRTLIGQPQHF. The chain uses TRBV6-2 or TRBV6-3 and TRBJ1-5; D is uncertain. The CDR3 is made up of 16 amino acids. Germline CDR1 and CDR2: MNHEY and SVGEGT. The V end was cut by 2 bases, the J end by 6 bases, with 17 bases between.

The J gene is TRBJ2-3, the V gene TRBV2; D gene ambiguous. Trimming took off 4 bases at V and 1 base at J, with 9 bases between the two ends. This CDR3 region has 14 residues. The germline V gene encodes CDR1 SNHLY and CDR2 FYNNEI. The CDR3 region has the DNA TGTGCCAGCAGTGCCCCGAGTGGCACAGATACGCAGTATTTT. Translated, it gives CASSAPSGTDTQYF.

The rearrangement joins TRBV20-1 to TRBJ2-1; TRBD2 matches at 10 bases. The CDR3 length is 17 residues. V lost 3 bases and J lost 1; bases outside the gene matches: 9. Germline CDR1 reads DFQATT; CDR2 reads SNEGSKA (reference sequence). As DNA, the CDR3 is TGCAGTGCTAGTGAAGCGGGAGGGGGATTTTCCTACAATGAGCAGTTCTTC. Translated: CSASEAGGGFSYNEQFF.

The chain is built from TRBV5-4 and TRBJ2-1; D is possibly TRBD2 (5 bases). Germline CDR1 reads SGHNT; CDR2 reads YYREEE (reference sequence). This CDR3 spans 14 amino acids. Between the trimmed V and J ends, which lost 1 base and 2 bases, there was a span of 7 bases. This chain's CDR3 is CASSLFGTYNEQFF. As DNA, the CDR3 is TGTGCCAGCAGCTTGTTCGGGACCTACAATGAGCAGTTCTTC. Using reference TRBV5-4 and TRBJ2-1 for the parts outside the CDR3, the full variable domain is ETGVTQSPTHLIKTRGQQVTLRCSSQSGHNTVSWYQQALGQGPQFIFQYYREEENGRGNFPPRFSGLQFPNYSSELNVNALELDDSALYLCASSLFGTYNEQFFGPGTRLTVL.

The chain joins TRBV5-6 to TRBJ2-1, with 9 nucleotides matching TRBD2. This CDR3 contains 17 residues. Germline V gives CDR1 SGHDT, CDR2 YYEEEE. With V trimmed by 0 bases and J by 8 bases, 12 bases remained unmatched. CDR3 in DNA: TGTGCCAGCAGCTTGGTTGTAGGGACTAGCTTAGGCCATGAGCAGTTCTTC. Translation: CASSLVVGTSLGHEQFF. The whole variable domain, remainder taken from reference TRBV5-6 and TRBJ2-1, is DAGVTQSPTHLIKTRGQQVTLRCSPKSGHDTVSWYQQALGQGPQFIFQYYEEEERQRGNFPDRFSGHQFPNYSSELNVNALLLGDSALYLCASSLVVGTSLGHEQFFGPGTRLTVL.

The chain employs TRBV15 and TRBJ1-2; D call uncertain. Germline-derived CDR1 and CDR2 are LNHNV and YYDKDF (reference sequence). This CDR3 has 13 amino acids. The germline V and J ends were trimmed by 5 bases and 4 bases, with 11 bases remaining between them. CDR3 DNA: TGTGCCACCAGCCCCCTCGTCGGCTATGGCTACACCTTC. It specifies CATSPLVGYGYTF.

This clone turned up a few times. The chain joins TRBV18 to TRBJ2-5, with a possible D match to TRBD1 (5 bases). Germline CDR1 reads KGHSH; CDR2 reads LQKENI. The CDR3 totals 14 residues. The germline V and J ends were trimmed by 0 bases and 5 bases, with 10 bases remaining between them. The CDR3 DNA sequence: TGTGCCAGCTCACCACCGGCAGGGCGGGAGACCCAGTACTTC. Its translation is CASSPPAGRETQYF.

The chain couples TRBV4-3 to TRBJ2-2; 8 nucleotides match TRBD1. V trimming: 1 base; J trimming: 4 bases; junction bases outside the gene matches: 8. CDR1 is LGHNA, CDR2 YSLEER, per germline. This CDR3 region has 17 residues. Here the CDR3 DNA reads TGCGCCAGCAGCCAAGGGGCGCAGGGGGCGGGCACCGGGGAGCTGTTTTTT. This translates into CASSQGAQGAGTGELFF.

The chain combines TRBV30 with TRBJ1-5; the D is unclear. The germline V and J ends were trimmed by 2 bases and 4 bases, with 12 bases remaining between them. Germline V gene lookup returns CDR1 GTSNPN and CDR2 SVGIG (reference sequence). This CDR3 spans 14 amino acids. The CDR3 nucleotides are TGTGCCTGGAGTCATGGCAGGACTAATCAGCCCCAGCATTTT. Protein: CAWSHGRTNQPQHF.

The V and J genes are TRBV7-8 and TRBJ2-3; D might be TRBD1 (6 bases). This CDR3 is 17 amino acids long. Germline CDR1 SGHVS, CDR2 FQNEAQ. V was clipped by 5 bases and J by 1 base, with 19 bases between them. CDR3 in DNA: TGTGCCAGCAGCCCACAAAACCCAGGGGAAGGCACAGATACGCAGTATTTT. Amino acid sequence: CASSPQNPGEGTDTQYF.

The rearrangement uses TRBV5-8 and TRBJ1-4, with 9 bases that match TRBD1. After removal of 2 bases from V and 7 bases from J, the junction contained 3 bases not matched to a gene. CDR3 length: 14 residues. Germline CDR1 SGHTS, CDR2 YDEGEE. The CDR3 spells CASSLGTGREKLFF. Written as DNA, the CDR3 is TGTGCCAGCAGCTTAGGGACAGGGCGTGAAAAACTGTTTTTT.